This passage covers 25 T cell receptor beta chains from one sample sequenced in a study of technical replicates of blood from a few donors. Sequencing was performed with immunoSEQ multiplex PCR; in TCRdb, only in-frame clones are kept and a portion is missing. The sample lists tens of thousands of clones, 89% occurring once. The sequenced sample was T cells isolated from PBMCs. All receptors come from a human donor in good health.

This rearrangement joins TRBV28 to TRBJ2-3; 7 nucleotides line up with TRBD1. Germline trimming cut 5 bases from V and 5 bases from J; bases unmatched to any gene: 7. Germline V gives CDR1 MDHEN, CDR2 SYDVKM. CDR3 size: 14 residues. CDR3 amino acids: CASSRDRDGDTQYF. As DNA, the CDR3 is TGTGCCAGCAGTAGGGACAGAGATGGAGATACGCAGTATTTT.

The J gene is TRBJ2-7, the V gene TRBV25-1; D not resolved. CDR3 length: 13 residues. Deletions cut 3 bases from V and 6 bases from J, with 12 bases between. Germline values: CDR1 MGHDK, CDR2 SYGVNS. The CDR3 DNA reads TGTGCCAGCAGTGACATCCAGGTCGGCGAGCAGTACTTC. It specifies CASSDIQVGEQYF.

CDR3 region: CASRGTGEETQYF. CDR3 bases: TGTGCCAGTAGGGGGACAGGGGAAGAGACCCAGTACTTC. V gene TRBV19 combines with J gene TRBJ2-5; the match to TRBD1 covers 10 bases. Germline loops: CDR1 LNHDA, CDR2 SQIVND (reference sequence). Trimming took 6 bases from V and 3 from J; bases not matched to a gene: 1. This CDR3 comprises 13 residues.

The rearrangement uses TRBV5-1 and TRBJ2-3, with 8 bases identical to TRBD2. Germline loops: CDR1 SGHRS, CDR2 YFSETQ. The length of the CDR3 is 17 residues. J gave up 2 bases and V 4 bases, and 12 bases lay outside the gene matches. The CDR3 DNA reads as TGCGCCAGCAGCGTAAACGGGGGTAGCGGGAACACAGATACGCAGTATTTT. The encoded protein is CASSVNGGSGNTDTQYF. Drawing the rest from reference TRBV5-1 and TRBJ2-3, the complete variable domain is KAGVTQTPRYLIKTRGQQVTLSCSPISGHRSVSWYQQTPGQGLQFLFEYFSETQRNKGNFPGRFSGRQFSNSRSEMNVSTLELGDSALYLCASSVNGGSGNTDTQYFGPGTRLTVL.

CDR3 sequence reads: CAWSPLNTEAFF. The CDR3 DNA reads as TGTGCCTGGTCCCCATTGAACACTGAAGCTTTCTTT. V gene TRBV30 combines with J gene TRBJ1-1; D gene ambiguous. The V end was cut by 5 bases, the J end by 0 bases, with 7 bases between. The CDR3 covers 12 residues. Germline CDR1 and CDR2: GTSNPN and SVGIG (reference sequence).

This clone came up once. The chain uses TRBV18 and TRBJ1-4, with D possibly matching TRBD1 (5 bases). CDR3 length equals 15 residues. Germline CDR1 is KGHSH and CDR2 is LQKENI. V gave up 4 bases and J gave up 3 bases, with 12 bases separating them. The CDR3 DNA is TGTGCCAGCTCACGACGACAGCCCTCTAATGAAAAACTGTTTTTT. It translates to CASSRRQPSNEKLFF.

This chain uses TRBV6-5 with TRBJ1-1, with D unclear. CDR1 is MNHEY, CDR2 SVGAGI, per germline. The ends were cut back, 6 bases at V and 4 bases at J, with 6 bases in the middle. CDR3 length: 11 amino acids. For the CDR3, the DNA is TGTGCCAGCAGGGCGGGCACTGAAGCTTTCTTT. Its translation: CASRAGTEAFF.

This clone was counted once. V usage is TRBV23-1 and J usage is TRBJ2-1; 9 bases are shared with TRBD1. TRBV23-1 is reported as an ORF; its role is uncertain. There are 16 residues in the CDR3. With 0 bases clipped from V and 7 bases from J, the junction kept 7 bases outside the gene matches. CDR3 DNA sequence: TGCGCCAGCAGTCAATCGAAGCGGGACAGGGTTAATGAGCAGTTCTTC. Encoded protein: CASSQSKRDRVNEQFF.

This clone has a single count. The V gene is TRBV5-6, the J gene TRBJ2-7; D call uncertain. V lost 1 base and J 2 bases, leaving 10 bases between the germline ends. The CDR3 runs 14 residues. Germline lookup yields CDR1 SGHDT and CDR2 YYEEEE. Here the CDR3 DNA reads TGTGCCAGCAGCTTGTATCGGGTTACCTACGAGCAGTACTTC. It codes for CASSLYRVTYEQYF.

The CDR3: CASSLGGEDRGYTF. The CDR3 coding sequence is TGTGCCAGCAGCTTAGGAGGGGAGGATCGGGGCTACACCTTC. V gene TRBV7-9 combines with J gene TRBJ1-2; weak D call: TRBD1 (5 bases). The CDR3 length is 14 residues. Germline V lookup: CDR1 SEHNR, CDR2 FQNEAQ (reference sequence). Deletions cut 1 base from V and 8 bases from J, with 14 bases between.

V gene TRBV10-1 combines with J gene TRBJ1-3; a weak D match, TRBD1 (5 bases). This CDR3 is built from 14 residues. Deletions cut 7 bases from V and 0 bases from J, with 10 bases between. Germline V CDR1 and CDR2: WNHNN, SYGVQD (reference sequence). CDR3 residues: CASIRTYSGNTIYF. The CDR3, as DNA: TGCGCCAGCATACGGACATACTCTGGAAACACCATATATTTT.

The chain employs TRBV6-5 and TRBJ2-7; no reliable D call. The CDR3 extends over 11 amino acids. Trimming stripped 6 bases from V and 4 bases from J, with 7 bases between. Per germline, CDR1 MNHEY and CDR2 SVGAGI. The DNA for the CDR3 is TGTGCCAGCAGAGCTTCTTACGAGCAGTACTTC. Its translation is CASRASYEQYF.

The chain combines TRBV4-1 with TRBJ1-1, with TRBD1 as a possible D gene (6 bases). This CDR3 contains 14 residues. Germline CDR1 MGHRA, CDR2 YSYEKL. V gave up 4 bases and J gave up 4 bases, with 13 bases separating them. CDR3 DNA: TGCGCCAGCAGCCCCAGGGTCAGGGGCACTGAAGCTTTCTTT. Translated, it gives CASSPRVRGTEAFF.

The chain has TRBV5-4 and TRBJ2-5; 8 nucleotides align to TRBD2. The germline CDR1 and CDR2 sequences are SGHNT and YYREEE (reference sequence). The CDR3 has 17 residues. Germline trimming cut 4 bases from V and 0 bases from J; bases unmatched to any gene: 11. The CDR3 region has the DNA TGTGCCAGCAGCGGGGAGCTAGCGGGTGGTTACCAAGAGACCCAGTACTTC. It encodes CASSGELAGGYQETQYF.

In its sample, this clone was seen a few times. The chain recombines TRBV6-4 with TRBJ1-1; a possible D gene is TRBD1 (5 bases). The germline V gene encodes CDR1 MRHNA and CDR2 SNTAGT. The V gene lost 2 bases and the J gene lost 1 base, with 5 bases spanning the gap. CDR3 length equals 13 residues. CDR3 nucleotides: TGTGCCAGCAGTGACGGACAGAACACTGAAGCTTTCTTT. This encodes CASSDGQNTEAFF.

The CDR3 nucleotides read TGTGCCAGCAGCTTAGACGGACTGGGAGGAAAGACCCAGTACTTC. It is translated as CASSLDGLGGKTQYF. The chain links TRBV5-4 to TRBJ2-5, with a possible D match to TRBD2 (6 bases). The length of the CDR3 is 15 residues. V lost 2 bases and J lost 6, with 17 bases in between. The germline CDR1 and CDR2 sequences are SGHNT and YYREEE (reference sequence).

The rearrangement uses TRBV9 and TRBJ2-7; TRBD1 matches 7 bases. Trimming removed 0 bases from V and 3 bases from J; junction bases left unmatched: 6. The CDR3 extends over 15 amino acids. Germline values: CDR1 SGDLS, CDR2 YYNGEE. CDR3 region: CASSVEGQLHYEQYF. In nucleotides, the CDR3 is TGTGCCAGCAGCGTAGAGGGACAGCTTCACTACGAGCAGTACTTC.

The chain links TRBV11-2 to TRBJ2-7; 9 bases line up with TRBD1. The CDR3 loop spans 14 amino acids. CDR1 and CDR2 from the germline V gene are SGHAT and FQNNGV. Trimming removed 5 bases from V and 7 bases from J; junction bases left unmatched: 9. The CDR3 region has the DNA TGTGCCAGCAGCCAAACAGGGACAGGGAATGAGCAGTACTTC. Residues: CASSQTGTGNEQYF.

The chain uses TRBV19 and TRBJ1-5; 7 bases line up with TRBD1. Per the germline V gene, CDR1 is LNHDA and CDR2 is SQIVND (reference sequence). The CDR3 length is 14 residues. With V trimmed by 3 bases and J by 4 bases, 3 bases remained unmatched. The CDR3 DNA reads TGTGCCAGTAGTATGGCCAGGGGGAATCAGCCCCAGCATTTT. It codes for CASSMARGNQPQHF. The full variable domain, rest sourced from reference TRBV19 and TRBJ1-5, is DGGITQSPKYLFRKEGQNVTLSCEQNLNHDAMYWYRQDPGQGLRLIYYSQIVNDFQKGDIAEGYSVSREKKESFPLTVTSAQKNPTAFYLCASSMARGNQPQHFGDGTRLSIL.

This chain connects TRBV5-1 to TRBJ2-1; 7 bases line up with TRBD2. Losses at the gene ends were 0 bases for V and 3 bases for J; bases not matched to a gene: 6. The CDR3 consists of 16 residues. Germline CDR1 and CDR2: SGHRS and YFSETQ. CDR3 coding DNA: TGCGCCAGCAGCTTGGAGGCTAGCGGCCTCTACAATGAGCAGTTCTTC. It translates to CASSLEASGLYNEQFF. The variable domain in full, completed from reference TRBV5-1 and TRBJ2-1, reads KAGVTQTPRYLIKTRGQQVTLSCSPISGHRSVSWYQQTPGQGLQFLFEYFSETQRNKGNFPGRFSGRQFSNSRSEMNVSTLELGDSALYLCASSLEASGLYNEQFFGPGTRLTVL.

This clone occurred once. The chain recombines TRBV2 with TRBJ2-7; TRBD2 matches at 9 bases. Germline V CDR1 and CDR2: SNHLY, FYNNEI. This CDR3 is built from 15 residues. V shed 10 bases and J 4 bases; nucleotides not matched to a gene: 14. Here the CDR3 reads CATIQTSGLNYEQYF. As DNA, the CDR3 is TGTGCCACCATTCAAACTAGCGGGCTTAATTACGAGCAGTACTTC.

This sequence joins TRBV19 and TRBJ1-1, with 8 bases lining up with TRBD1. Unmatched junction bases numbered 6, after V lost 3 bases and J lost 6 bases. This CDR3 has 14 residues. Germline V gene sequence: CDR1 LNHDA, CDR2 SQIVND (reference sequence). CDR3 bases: TGTGCCAGTAGTATGTCGACAGGGGAAGCTGAAGCTTTCTTT. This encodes CASSMSTGEAEAFF.

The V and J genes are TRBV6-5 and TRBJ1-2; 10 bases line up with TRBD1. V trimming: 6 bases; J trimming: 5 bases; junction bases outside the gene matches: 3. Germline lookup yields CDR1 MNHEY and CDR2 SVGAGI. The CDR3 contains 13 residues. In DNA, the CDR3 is TGTGCCAGCAGCCAGGACAGGGGGTATGGCTACACCTTC. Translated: CASSQDRGYGYTF.

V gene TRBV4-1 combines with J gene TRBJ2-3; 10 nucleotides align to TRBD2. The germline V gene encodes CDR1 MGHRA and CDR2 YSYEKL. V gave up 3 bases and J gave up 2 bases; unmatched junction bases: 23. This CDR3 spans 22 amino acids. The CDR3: CASSQSTSSSGSLSPFTDTQYF. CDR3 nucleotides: TGCGCCAGCAGCCAGTCGACCTCCTCTAGCGGGAGTCTCTCTCCCTTCACAGATACGCAGTATTTT.

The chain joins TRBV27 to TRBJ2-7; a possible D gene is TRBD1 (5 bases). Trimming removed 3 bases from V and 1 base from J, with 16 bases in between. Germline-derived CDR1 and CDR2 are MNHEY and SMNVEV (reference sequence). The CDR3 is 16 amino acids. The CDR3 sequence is CASSLAGTGNSYEQYF. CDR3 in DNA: TGTGCCAGCAGTTTGGCAGGCACAGGTAATTCCTACGAGCAGTACTTC.